The 24 T cell receptor beta chains in this list originate from one sample, sequenced in a study of blood T cell repertoires in COVID-19. Libraries were prepared by immunoSEQ multiplex PCR; TCRdb keeps only in-frame clonotypes and omits some of them. The profile covers under 150,000 clones, with 75% to 90% appearing a single time and roughly 3.9% taken by the ten largest. The sample consisted of PBMCs or T cells enriched from blood (not recorded which). The receptors derive from a man aged 50 to 59 in a cohort exposed to, infected with or recovered from COVID-19 (not recorded which).

V usage is TRBV4-1 and J usage is TRBJ2-1; 7 bases line up with TRBD1. This CDR3 region has 19 residues. V lost 6 bases and J lost 0; bases outside the gene matches: 17. CDR1 and CDR2 from the germline V gene are MGHRA and YSYEKL. The CDR3 bases are TGCGCCAGCAGACGGGACAGCCAAAGCCTCCTGAGCTCCTACAATGAGCAGTTCTTC. Residues: CASRRDSQSLLSSYNEQFF.

The chain employs TRBV3-1 (or the pseudogene TRBV3-2) and TRBJ1-5, with D tentatively TRBD1 (6 bases). This CDR3 spans 14 amino acids. Germline V gene lookup returns CDR1 LGHDT and CDR2 YNNKEL (reference sequence). The V and J ends lost 8 bases and 5 bases respectively, with 16 bases between them. For the CDR3, the DNA is TGTGCCAGCCGGGCACAGGGTTTGGATCAGCCCCAGCATTTT. Translating it yields CASRAQGLDQPQHF.

The DNA of the CDR3 is TGTGCCAGTAGCCCTTCTGGGCGTCCATCCTACGAGCAGTACTTC. It is translated as CASSPSGRPSYEQYF. V is TRBV19 and J is TRBJ2-7; D unclear. With 6 bases removed from V and 1 base from J, the gap between germline ends came to 16 bases. The CDR3 extends over 15 amino acids. The germline V gene encodes CDR1 LNHDA and CDR2 SQIVND (reference sequence).

The genes are TRBV14 and TRBJ2-5; D is perhaps TRBD2 (6 bases). V was clipped by 1 base and J by 7 bases, with 10 bases between them. The CDR3 spans 13 residues. Germline CDR1 reads SGHDN; CDR2 reads FVKESK. The CDR3 sequence: CASSQGPGGTQYF. The DNA for the CDR3 is TGTGCCAGCAGCCAAGGGCCCGGGGGGACCCAGTACTTC.

This clone was seen more than once but under ten times. The chain carries TRBV6-5 and TRBJ2-1, with D unresolved. Trimming cost V 2 bases and J 7 bases, with 6 bases left between them. The CDR3 is 12 amino acids. CDR1 is MNHEY, CDR2 SVGAGI, per germline. The CDR3 bases are TGTGCCAGCAGTTACGGAGAGAATGAGCAGTTCTTC. It specifies CASSYGENEQFF.

The chain is built from TRBV15 and TRBJ1-4, with D maybe TRBD1 (5 bases). Germline V CDR1 and CDR2: LNHNV, YYDKDF (reference sequence). V shed 5 bases and J shed 2 bases, with 15 bases lying between them. The CDR3 contains 16 residues. This chain's CDR3 is CATSGDGTVTNEKLFF. CDR3 nucleotides: TGTGCCACCAGCGGCGACGGGACTGTTACTAATGAAAAACTGTTTTTT.

The J gene is TRBJ2-7, the V gene TRBV5-5; 13 nucleotides match TRBD2. Germline assignment: CDR1 SGHKS and CDR2 YYEKEE (reference sequence). This CDR3 spans 15 amino acids. With V trimmed by 3 bases and J by 1 base, 1 base remained unmatched. CDR3 amino acids: CASSWGLAGSYEQYF. Here the CDR3 DNA reads TGTGCCAGCAGCTGGGGACTAGCGGGATCCTACGAGCAGTACTTC.

V gene TRBV30 combines with J gene TRBJ1-5; TRBD1 matches 7 bases. Trimming removed 5 bases from V and 2 bases from J; junction bases left unmatched: 9. The V gene's germline CDR1 is GTSNPN and CDR2 SVGIG (reference sequence). The CDR3 runs to 15 residues. The CDR3 DNA reads TGTGCCTGGGGACAGACAGGGAGCGGCAATCAGCCCCAGCATTTT. It codes for CAWGQTGSGNQPQHF. Looking up the rest from reference TRBV30 and TRBJ1-5 gives the full variable domain: SQTIHQWPATLVQPVGSPLSLECTVEGTSNPNLYWYRQAAGRGLQLLFYSVGIGQISSEVPQNLSASRPQDRQFILSSKKLLLSDSGFYLCAWGQTGSGNQPQHFGDGTRLSIL.

The V and J genes are TRBV7-3 and TRBJ2-4; D is possibly TRBD2 (6 bases). Deletions cut 2 bases from V and 3 bases from J, with 20 bases between. The CDR3 totals 18 residues. Germline CDR1 and CDR2: SGHTA and FQGTGA. CDR3 coding DNA: TGTGCCAGCAGCTTAGACCCCCCCCTCCCGGAGGGCAAAAACATTCAGTACTTC. This encodes CASSLDPPLPEGKNIQYF.

This clone was observed once. V and J are TRBV14 and TRBJ2-1; 13 nucleotides match TRBD2. This CDR3 has 15 residues. V gave up 1 base and J gave up 7 bases; unmatched junction bases: 1. Germline V gene lookup returns CDR1 SGHDN and CDR2 FVKESK. CDR3 coding DNA: TGTGCCAGCAGCCAAGGGACTAGCGGGGGTAATGAGCAGTTCTTC. Its translation: CASSQGTSGGNEQFF. The variable domain in full, with the rest retrieved from reference TRBV14 and TRBJ2-1, is EAGVTQFPSHSVIEKGQTVTLRCDPISGHDNLYWYRRVMGKEIKFLLHFVKESKQDESGMPNNRFLAERTGGTYSTLKVQPAELEDSGVYFCASSQGTSGGNEQFFGPGTRLTVL.

A few counts support this clone. The chain combines TRBV6-1 with TRBJ2-1; D is unclear. Germline values: CDR1 MNHNS, CDR2 SASEGT. The germline V and J ends were trimmed by 2 bases and 6 bases, with 11 bases remaining between them. This CDR3 spans 14 amino acids. The CDR3 loop reads CASSEHLGFNEQFF. In DNA form, the CDR3 reads TGTGCCAGCAGTGAACACTTGGGCTTCAATGAGCAGTTCTTC.

The chain has TRBV4-3 and TRBJ2-7, with TRBD2 identical over 8 bases. The germline V gene encodes CDR1 LGHNA and CDR2 YSLEER. This CDR3 has 15 amino acids. Trimming at V came to 1 base and at J to 7 bases, leaving 9 bases not matched to a gene. CDR3: CASSQAPGGLGEQYF. As DNA, the CDR3 is TGCGCCAGCAGCCAAGCACCGGGGGGGCTAGGAGAGCAGTACTTC.

V gene TRBV5-4 combines with J gene TRBJ1-6; D possibly corresponds to TRBD1 (6 bases). Germline values: CDR1 SGHNT, CDR2 YYREEE (reference sequence). CDR3 length equals 14 residues. Trimming removed 2 bases from V and 10 bases from J, with 13 bases in between. The CDR3 here is CASSLTQGGSPLHF. Here the CDR3 DNA reads TGTGCCAGCAGCTTAACACAGGGTGGGTCACCCCTCCACTTT.

This clone has more than one count but fewer than ten. The chain uses TRBV30 and TRBJ1-1, with a tentative D call TRBD1 (5 bases). This CDR3 is 13 amino acids long. Germline V CDR1 and CDR2: GTSNPN, SVGIG (reference sequence). V dropped 2 bases and J dropped 3 bases, with 10 bases sitting between them. CDR3: CAWSRGSHTEAFF. In nucleotides, the CDR3 is TGTGCCTGGAGTAGGGGCAGCCACACTGAAGCTTTCTTT.

V is TRBV30 and J is TRBJ1-1; D perhaps matches TRBD1 (6 bases). V was trimmed by 3 bases and J by 1 base, leaving 9 bases between them. The germline V gene has CDR1 GTSNPN and CDR2 SVGIG (reference sequence). This CDR3 comprises 13 residues. The CDR3 region has the DNA TGTGCCTGGAGCAGGGGCGCGAACACTGAAGCTTTCTTT. It is translated as CAWSRGANTEAFF.

The chain uses TRBV15 and TRBJ2-7, with a weak D call TRBD1 (5 bases). Trimming removed 0 bases at V and 2 bases at J, with 8 bases between. The CDR3 covers 14 residues. CDR1 and CDR2 (germline): LNHNV, YYDKDF (reference sequence). CDR3 region: CATSRDLGPYEQYF. In DNA form, the CDR3 reads TGTGCCACCAGCAGAGATCTGGGGCCCTACGAGCAGTACTTC.

The chain carries TRBV27 and TRBJ2-7, with D perhaps matching TRBD1 (6 bases). CDR3 length: 13 residues. V dropped 3 bases and J dropped 7 bases, with 13 bases sitting between them. The V gene's germline CDR1 is MNHEY and CDR2 SMNVEV (reference sequence). The CDR3 loop reads CASSFMGAREQYF. CDR3 DNA: TGTGCCAGCAGTTTCATGGGGGCGAGAGAGCAGTACTTC.

The chain joins TRBV18 to TRBJ2-5; perhaps TRBD2 as D (6 bases). Germline CDR1 is KGHSH and CDR2 is LQKENI. The CDR3 totals 14 residues. Trimming stripped 6 bases from V and 7 bases from J, with 18 bases between. The CDR3 protein is CASSGGPSPWTQYF. CDR3 DNA: TGTGCCAGCTCGGGGGGACCGTCCCCATGGACCCAGTACTTC.

CDR3 sequence reads: CASSLTRGFGYTF. As DNA, the CDR3 is TGTGCCAGCAGCTTAACCCGGGGGTTTGGCTACACCTTC. The chain uses TRBV7-9 and TRBJ1-2; D is perhaps TRBD1 (5 bases). Germline V gene sequence: CDR1 SEHNR, CDR2 FQNEAQ (reference sequence). V lost 2 bases and J lost 7, with 11 bases in between. This CDR3 region has 13 residues.

This clone was seen a few times. The chain employs TRBV27 and TRBJ2-1; the match to TRBD2 covers 10 bases. The CDR3 contains 19 residues. The ends lost 3 bases at V and 0 bases at J; junction bases unmatched: 11. Germline V gene data show CDR1 as MNHEY and CDR2 as SMNVEV (reference sequence). The CDR3 DNA follows: TGTGCCAGCAGTTTCCGTTCTAGCGGGAGTGTGAGCTCCTACAATGAGCAGTTCTTC. Amino acids: CASSFRSSGSVSSYNEQFF.

Sample share makes this clone medium-sized. J is TRBJ2-2 and V is TRBV7-9, with D hard to call. Germline CDR1 SEHNR, CDR2 FQNEAQ (reference sequence). V lost 1 base and J lost 7, with 10 bases in between. The CDR3 runs to 14 residues. CDR3 DNA sequence: TGTGCCAGCAGCTTAGTTTCCACGGGCGGGGAGCTGTTTTTT. As protein: CASSLVSTGGELFF.

The rearrangement uses TRBV6-5 and TRBJ2-2; a weak D match, TRBD2 (5 bases). The CDR3 covers 16 residues. Per the germline V gene, CDR1 is MNHEY and CDR2 is SVGAGI. Trimming removed 0 bases at V and 0 bases at J, with 8 bases between. The CDR3 coding sequence is TGTGCCAGCAGTTACTCACGAGGGTCGAACACCGGGGAGCTGTTTTTT. Translating gives CASSYSRGSNTGELFF.

This sequence joins TRBV9 and TRBJ2-1; TRBD2 matches 11 bases. The CDR3 is 15 residues long. Germline CDR1 and CDR2: SGDLS and YYNGEE. Trimming at V came to 4 bases and at J to 5 bases, leaving 5 bases not matched to a gene. This chain's CDR3 is CASSFSGGAHNEQFF. DNA for the CDR3: TGTGCCAGCAGCTTTAGCGGGGGGGCACACAATGAGCAGTTCTTC.

The rearrangement joins TRBV5-1 to TRBJ2-3; TRBD2 is a possible D gene (6 bases). This CDR3 is built from 15 residues. Germline lookup yields CDR1 SGHRS and CDR2 YFSETQ. V lost 0 bases, J lost 5 bases, and 13 bases lay in between. The CDR3 loop reads CASSLARGERDTQYF. The DNA of the CDR3 is TGCGCCAGCAGCTTGGCTCGCGGGGAAAGAGATACGCAGTATTTT.